This paragraph reports one TCR beta chain. The use of a sample-barcoded 5' primer and a J-beta primer mix characterized a second PCR of roughly 6 to 12 cycles. TCRdb reanalysed the 5' RACE reads using MiXCR and keeps one entry per CDR3 protein. The sample shows 500,000 to 650,000 distinct CDR3 sequences, around a quarter of them seen only once. The record originates from a study of blood T cells in healthy people across ages. The ends were cut back, 3 bases at V and 0 bases at J, with 10 bases in the middle. Germline V gene lookup returns CDR1 SGHRS and CDR2 YFSETQ. This CDR3 is 15 amino acids long. These data were also reused for a study on T cells of mothers and their children.

This TCR was recovered from a boy aged 2 to 10 in good health. The sample taken for sequencing was blood. The chain recombines TRBV5-1 with TRBJ2-1; possibly TRBD1 for D (6 bases). The CDR3 sequence is CASSWGTLSYNEQFF. The DNA for the CDR3 is TGCGCCAGCAGCTGGGGGACACTCTCCTACAATGAGCAGTTCTTC.